This TCR beta chain was observed in a study of blood T cell repertoires in COVID-19. At the level of the study: Italy, Spain and the United States were the sources of the convalescent and acute COVID-19 samples.

As handled by the study authors: Nucleated cell number was recorded as an estimate derived from reference gene primer amplification. Libraries were prepared by immunoSEQ multiplex PCR; TCRdb keeps only in-frame clonotypes and omits some of them. From that table come the V and J calls and clone size; the DNA was used to work out D and trimming. The repertoire holds roughly 170,000 clones, with about 80% as singletons. Germline V gene sequence: CDR1 SGHTS, CDR2 YDEGEE. Losses at the gene ends were 5 bases for V and 5 bases for J; bases not matched to a gene: 15. This CDR3 comprises 16 residues. The V and J genes are TRBV5-8 and TRBJ2-7; 8 bases are a match to TRBD1. This TCR came from a human donor in a cohort sampled during active COVID-19. The material sequenced was peripheral blood. CDR3 coding DNA: TGTGCCAGCAGACGGGGGTGGGACCAGGGGGCACACGAGCAGTACTTC. It yields the protein CASRRGWDQGAHEQYF.